These 19 T cell receptor beta chains were all obtained from the same sample, sequenced in a study of blood T cells in healthy people across ages. The authors ran a second PCR of roughly 6 to 12 cycles using a sample-barcoded 5' primer and a J-beta primer mix. MiXCR, applied by TCRdb to the 5' RACE reads, yields one record per CDR3 protein. The table has approximately 1,700,000 distinct CDR3 sequences, about two fifths seen once. The specimen sequenced was blood. The source of these receptors is a human donor in good health.

This clonotype was seen a single time. The genes are TRBV2 and TRBJ2-1, with D hard to call. Trimming took off 6 bases at V and 15 bases at J, with 15 bases between the two ends. This CDR3 is built from 11 residues. Germline V gene data show CDR1 as SNHLY and CDR2 as FYNNEI. The chain's CDR3 is CASRDWMPRFF. DNA of the CDR3: TGTGCCAGCAGGGATTGGATGCCCCGGTTCTTC.

The V and J genes are TRBV20-1 and TRBJ2-1; 9 bases map to TRBD2. In germline, CDR1 is DFQATT, CDR2 SNEGSKA (reference sequence). V gave up 7 bases and J gave up 10 bases; unmatched junction bases: 14. CDR3 length equals 14 residues. CDR3 residues: CSGSGGGALWEQFF. The DNA of the CDR3 is TGCAGTGGGAGTGGCGGGGGGGCATTGTGGGAGCAGTTCTTC.

The CDR3 loop is CSASPDTSQPNYGYTF. CDR3 nucleotide sequence: TGCAGTGCTAGCCCGGACACCTCACAACCTAACTATGGCTACACCTTC. The gene calls are TRBV20-1 and TRBJ1-2; weak D call: TRBD1 (5 bases). Germline loops: CDR1 DFQATT, CDR2 SNEGSKA (reference sequence). V was clipped by 3 bases and J by 0 bases, with 17 bases between them. This CDR3 is built from 16 residues.

This chain uses TRBV7-2 with TRBJ1-1; D is ambiguous. Germline V gene sequence: CDR1 SGHTA, CDR2 FQGNSA. This CDR3 is 15 amino acids long. V was pared by 1 base and J by 0 bases, with 9 bases between. CDR3 residues: CASSLGIGMNTEAFF. CDR3 nucleotides: TGTGCCAGCAGCTTAGGCATAGGGATGAACACTGAAGCTTTCTTT.

CDR3 nucleotide sequence: TGTGCCAGCGATTCCTTGAACACTGAAGCTTTCTTT. Translated: CASDSLNTEAFF. V is TRBV6-2 or TRBV6-3 and J is TRBJ1-1; unclear D gene. Trimming removed 8 bases at V and 0 bases at J, with 7 bases between. Germline V CDR1 and CDR2: MNHEY, SVGEGT. This CDR3 has 12 residues.

This clonotype was detected only a few times. This chain connects TRBV29-1 to TRBJ2-1; tentative D call: TRBD1 (5 bases). Germline V lookup: CDR1 SQVTM, CDR2 ANQGSEA. V lost 1 base and J lost 5, with 12 bases in between. This CDR3 spans 14 amino acids. CDR3 DNA sequence: TGCAGCGTTGAAGGTAGGGGAAATGACAATGAGCAGTTCTTC. Protein: CSVEGRGNDNEQFF.

The table lists this clonotype with many counts. This chain joins TRBV7-2 and TRBJ1-6; no clear D. Trimming removed 5 bases from V and 7 bases from J, with 6 bases in between. CDR3 length: 12 residues. Germline CDR1 SGHTA, CDR2 FQGNSA. CDR3 loop: CASSPRNSPLHF. Here the CDR3 DNA reads TGTGCCAGCAGCCCCAGGAATTCACCCCTCCACTTT.

This clonotype was counted a few times. The genes are TRBV7-9 and TRBJ2-5; the D call may be TRBD1 or TRBD2 (5 bases each). CDR3 size: 16 residues. CDR1 is SEHNR and CDR2 is FQNEAQ in the germline V gene (reference sequence). V was pared by 4 bases and J by 2 bases, with 17 bases between. CDR3 coding DNA: TGTGCCAGCAGCTCCCTAGCCGGGACGCCACAAGAGACCCAGTACTTC. Translation gives CASSSLAGTPQETQYF.

In this sample, this clonotype turned up a few times. The chain carries TRBV6-6 and TRBJ2-3; no clear D. There are 15 residues in the CDR3. Germline values: CDR1 MNHNY, CDR2 SVGAGI (reference sequence). Trimming left V 5 bases short and J 0 bases short, with 12 bases between. The CDR3 is CASSTDRYSTDTQYF. The CDR3 DNA is TGTGCCAGCAGTACCGACCGTTATAGCACAGATACGCAGTATTTT.

With regard to this clonotype: One junction end does not reproduce the germline sequence, and a read error may be involved. J is TRBJ2-2 and V is TRBV10-3; maybe TRBD1 (7 bases). This CDR3 is built from 16 residues. Germline values: CDR1 ENHRY, CDR2 SYGVKD. The CDR3 loop reads CATSRLEGANTGELFF. The CDR3 region has the DNA TGTGCCACCAGTCGCCTGGAGGGGGCCAACACCGGGGAGCTGTTTTTT.

This clonotype was seen a single time. The chain links TRBV20-1 to TRBJ1-5; no clear D. From germline, CDR1 is DFQATT and CDR2 SNEGSKA (reference sequence). Trimming left V 3 bases short and J 7 bases short, with 13 bases between. CDR3 length equals 13 residues. In nucleotides, the CDR3 is TGCAGTGCTAGTATGGGGTTTGGACAGCCCCAGCATTTT. This encodes CSASMGFGQPQHF.

This CDR3 reads CASSIDRGDQPQHF. The CDR3 bases are TGTGCCAGCTCGATCGACAGGGGAGATCAGCCCCAGCATTTT. The chain uses TRBV2 and TRBJ1-5; 8 nucleotides agree with TRBD1. Germline CDR1 reads SNHLY; CDR2 reads FYNNEI. The CDR3 is 14 amino acids. With 8 bases clipped from V and 5 bases from J, the junction kept 8 bases outside the gene matches. Based on the CDR3 plus reference TRBV2 and TRBJ1-5, the full variable domain is EPEVTQTPSHQVTQMGQEVILRCVPISNHLYFYWYRQILGQKVEFLVSFYNNEISEKSEIFDDQFSVERPDGSNFTLKIRSTKLEDSAMYFCASSIDRGDQPQHFGDGTRLSIL.

In this sample, this clonotype turned up once. The chain has TRBV3-1 and TRBJ2-7; D not certain. The CDR3 covers 14 residues. Trimming stripped 1 base from V and 0 bases from J, with 7 bases between. The V gene's germline CDR1 is LGHDT and CDR2 YNNKEL (reference sequence). The CDR3 nucleotides are TGTGCCAGCAGCCAAGTGGAGCTCTCCTACGAGCAGTACTTC. It codes for CASSQVELSYEQYF.

This clonotype has just a few counts. The genes are TRBV29-1 and TRBJ2-3, with D tentatively TRBD1 (5 bases). The V end was cut by 6 bases, the J end by 0 bases, with 13 bases between. This CDR3 has 14 residues. The germline V gene has CDR1 SQVTM and CDR2 ANQGSEA. The CDR3 DNA sequence: TGCAGCGTGACAGACGGAGCTAGCACAGATACGCAGTATTTT. This sequence encodes CSVTDGASTDTQYF.

J is TRBJ2-1 and V is TRBV9, with 8 nucleotides matching TRBD1. V lost 4 bases, J lost 2 bases, and 8 bases stayed unmatched. Germline CDR1 reads SGDLS; CDR2 reads YYNGEE. This CDR3 region has 16 residues. The CDR3 reads CASSPARGPAYNEQFF. Here the CDR3 DNA reads TGTGCCAGCAGCCCAGCCAGGGGGCCCGCCTACAATGAGCAGTTCTTC. Filled out from reference TRBV9 and TRBJ2-1, the complete variable domain reads DSGVTQTPKHLITATGQRVTLRCSPRSGDLSVYWYQQSLDQGLQFLIQYYNGEERAKGNILERFSAQQFPDLHSELNLSSLELGDSALYFCASSPARGPAYNEQFFGPGTRLTVL.

This clonotype was seen a handful of times. The chain links TRBV28 to TRBJ2-3; D remains unclear. Germline loops: CDR1 MDHEN, CDR2 SYDVKM. This CDR3 region has 16 residues. Deletions cut 5 bases from V and 6 bases from J, with 21 bases between. The CDR3 is CASSPPHRTTGDTQYF. DNA of the CDR3: TGTGCCAGCAGTCCGCCCCATAGGACCACCGGGGATACGCAGTATTTT.

The chain is built from TRBV9 and TRBJ2-5; TRBD2 agrees at 7 bases. The CDR3 has 14 residues. The J segment lost 11 bases and the V segment lost 6 bases, leaving 16 bases of the junction unmatched. The germline gives CDR1 SGDLS, CDR2 YYNGEE. The CDR3 DNA reads TGTGCCAGCACCGTGGCGGGGGTTTCTGATGAGCAGTACTTC. This codes for CASTVAGVSDEQYF.

The table lists this clonotype with a few counts. The chain couples TRBV12-3 or TRBV12-4 to TRBJ2-7; possible D gene TRBD2, 5 bases. The length of the CDR3 is 15 residues. Trimming stripped 6 bases from V and 4 bases from J, with 19 bases between. CDR3 sequence: CASSPRGPGFYEQYF. The CDR3, as DNA: TGTGCCAGCAGCCCTCGTGGACCGGGATTTTACGAGCAGTACTTC.

Only a few counts were recorded for this clonotype. The V call is TRBV29-1, the J call TRBJ1-5, with a weak D call TRBD1 (5 bases). V was cut by 5 bases and J by 4 bases, with 12 bases left in between. CDR3 length: 13 amino acids. Germline V gives CDR1 SQVTM, CDR2 ANQGSEA. The CDR3 nucleotides are TGCAGCGTTTCGGCAGGGATTAATCAGCCCCAGCATTTT. It yields the protein CSVSAGINQPQHF.